This T cell receptor (beta chain) was identified in a study of control samples from healthy donors and cancer patients. Assay: immunoSEQ multiplex PCR; the TCRdb copy retains only in-frame clones and omits some. The data show approximately 170,000 clones, about 90% seen once. Germline CDR1 reads LGHDT; CDR2 reads YNNKEL (reference sequence). V dropped 4 bases and J dropped 6; count of bases not matched to a gene: 13. The CDR3 runs 17 residues. The chain links TRBV3-1 (or the pseudogene TRBV3-2) to TRBJ2-1; 9 positions match TRBD1. The receptor was isolated from a woman aged 50 to 60 in good health. The sequencing sample was made of blood. CDR3 residues: CASSPVTGGASGNEQFF. The CDR3 DNA reads TGTGCCAGCAGCCCCGTAACAGGGGGCGCAAGCGGCAATGAGCAGTTCTTC.